This T cell receptor beta chain was recovered during a study of shared clonotypes between healthy human individuals. Assay: immunoSEQ multiplex PCR; the TCRdb copy retains only in-frame clones and omits some. This sample has over 2 million clones, with roughly 90% found just once. CDR1 and CDR2 from the germline V gene are SQVTM and ANQGSEA. This CDR3 has 15 residues. Germline trimming cut 4 bases from V and 8 bases from J; bases unmatched to any gene: 10. The clonotype originates from a man between 18 and 35 years old in good health. Some clones in this sample may be carry-over from other donors' samples. The chain is built from TRBV29-1 and TRBJ2-1; 11 nucleotides align to TRBD2. Sequenced input: naive CD4+ T cells from PBMCs. Subset denoted: CD45RA+ positively selected. The CDR3 bases are TGCAGCGTTGGGAGTCCGGTAGCGGGAGGGTATGAGCAGTTCTTC. The encoded protein is CSVGSPVAGGYEQFF.